The next 20 T cell receptor beta chains were all read from a single sample in a study of blood T cells in healthy people across ages. Alongside a J-beta primer mix, a sample-barcoded 5' primer served in a second PCR lasting about 6 to 11 cycles. MiXCR, run by TCRdb on the 5' RACE reads, gives a single entry per CDR3 protein. The data show approximately 670,000 distinct CDR3 sequences, 40% to 45% seen once. The sequenced sample consisted of blood. The origin of the receptors is a man older than 75 in good health.

V gene TRBV12-3 or TRBV12-4 combines with J gene TRBJ2-1; TRBD2 agrees at 7 bases. The CDR3 consists of 17 residues. V was clipped by 4 bases and J by 5 bases; unmatched bases: 14. The CDR3 DNA reads TGTGCCAGCAGTTGGAGTCTGGGCGGGAGCTTCAACAATGAGCAGTTCTTC. Its protein product is CASSWSLGGSFNNEQFF.

The V call is TRBV20-1, the J call TRBJ1-3; 8 nucleotides align to TRBD1. Trimming cost V 1 base and J 3 bases; bases outside gene matches: 8. The CDR3 consists of 16 residues. Germline-derived CDR1 and CDR2 are DFQATT and SNEGSKA (reference sequence). DNA for the CDR3: TGCAGTGCTAGAGGTGTGACAGGGGACGGTGGAAACACCATATATTTT. It specifies CSARGVTGDGGNTIYF.

This clonotype was observed a handful of times. CDR3 residues: CASSLYQGTNQPQHF. The CDR3 DNA follows: TGTGCCAGCAGTTTATATCAGGGAACCAACCAGCCCCAGCATTTT. The chain uses TRBV28 and TRBJ1-5; the D gene is possibly TRBD1 (5 bases). This CDR3 has 15 residues. Germline lookup yields CDR1 MDHEN and CDR2 SYDVKM. The V end was cut by 1 base, the J end by 7 bases, with 14 bases between. The whole variable domain, remainder taken from reference TRBV28 and TRBJ1-5, is DVKVTQSSRYLVKRTGEKVFLECVQDMDHENMFWYRQDPGLGLRLIYFSYDVKMKEKGDIPEGYSVSREKKERFSLILESASTNQTSMYLCASSLYQGTNQPQHFGDGTRLSIL.

In this sample, this clonotype turned up a few times. The chain uses TRBV6-2 or TRBV6-3 and TRBJ2-5; D call uncertain. Germline V gene lookup returns CDR1 MNHEY and CDR2 SVGEGT. The CDR3 has 14 residues. Trimming stripped 6 bases from V and 11 bases from J, with 22 bases between. The CDR3 protein is CASSSGVNYNEQYF. The DNA for the CDR3 is TGTGCCAGCAGCTCTGGGGTGAACTACAATGAGCAGTACTTC.

This clonotype was seen more than once but under ten times. The chain links TRBV20-1 to TRBJ1-5; maybe TRBD1 (6 bases). Germline lookup yields CDR1 DFQATT and CDR2 SNEGSKA (reference sequence). This CDR3 has 13 amino acids. V dropped 3 bases and J dropped 1 base, with 7 bases sitting between them. CDR3 residues: CSARDSSNQPQHF. DNA of the CDR3: TGCAGTGCTAGGGACAGCAGCAATCAGCCCCAGCATTTT.

This clonotype came up many times. The chain has TRBV7-9 and TRBJ2-3; 10 bases fit TRBD1. Losses at the gene ends were 3 bases for V and 5 bases for J; bases not matched to a gene: 2. Germline V gives CDR1 SEHNR, CDR2 FQNEAQ (reference sequence). The CDR3 length is 14 residues. CDR3 amino acids: CASSLTGGEDTQYF. The DNA for the CDR3 is TGTGCCAGCAGCTTGACAGGGGGCGAAGATACGCAGTATTTT.

This clonotype was seen a single time. This chain joins TRBV20-1 and TRBJ1-2; D is unclear. Germline CDR1 and CDR2: DFQATT and SNEGSKA (reference sequence). This CDR3 comprises 15 residues. Trimming removed 0 bases from V and 0 bases from J, with 11 bases in between. CDR3 in DNA: TGCAGTGCTAGAGATAGGGAATCAGCTAACTATGGCTACACCTTC. This gives the protein CSARDRESANYGYTF.

This clonotype was detected only a few times. J is TRBJ2-1 and V is TRBV5-1, with D possibly TRBD2 on 5 matching bases. This CDR3 has 15 amino acids. Germline-derived CDR1 and CDR2 are SGHRS and YFSETQ. V dropped 4 bases and J dropped 6 bases, with 17 bases sitting between them. The CDR3 nucleotides are TGCGCCAGCAGCCCCGGAAGCGACTACCCCAATGAGCAGTTCTTC. Translation gives CASSPGSDYPNEQFF.

V usage is TRBV28 and J usage is TRBJ2-2, with a weak D call TRBD2 (5 bases). Trimming left V 7 bases short and J 0 bases short, with 18 bases between. The CDR3 covers 17 residues. CDR1 is MDHEN, CDR2 SYDVKM, per germline. The CDR3 loop reads CASKSQFSVANTGELFF. CDR3 nucleotides: TGTGCCAGCAAATCGCAATTTAGCGTCGCGAACACCGGGGAGCTGTTTTTT. The variable domain in full, completed from reference TRBV28 and TRBJ2-2, reads DVKVTQSSRYLVKRTGEKVFLECVQDMDHENMFWYRQDPGLGLRLIYFSYDVKMKEKGDIPEGYSVSREKKERFSLILESASTNQTSMYLCASKSQFSVANTGELFFGEGSRLTVL.

V usage is TRBV19 and J usage is TRBJ2-2; TRBD1 might be the D (6 bases). Trimming shortened V by 1 base and J by 0 bases, and 9 bases separated the two germline ends. The germline CDR1 and CDR2 sequences are LNHDA and SQIVND (reference sequence). The CDR3 length is 16 residues. CDR3 loop: CASSIVTGSNTGELFF. The CDR3 DNA follows: TGTGCCAGTAGTATAGTGACAGGATCGAACACCGGGGAGCTGTTTTTT.

In the case of this clonotype: Given a much more abundant clone one base away, this may be a read error. The V and J genes are TRBV27 and TRBJ2-4; 13 positions agree with TRBD2. CDR3 length equals 20 residues. Germline CDR1 and CDR2: MNHEY and SMNVEV (reference sequence). The CDR3 sequence is CASSNRLGLAGPGRENSQYF. The CDR3 nucleotides are TGTGCCAGCAGCAACCGACTGGGACTAGCGGGGCCAGGGCGGGAAAACAGTCAGTACTTC.

The V and J genes are TRBV6-6 and TRBJ2-5; D is possibly TRBD1 or TRBD2 (5 bases each). Trimming stripped 5 bases from V and 5 bases from J, with 15 bases between. Germline-derived CDR1 and CDR2 are MNHNY and SVGAGI (reference sequence). The CDR3 is made up of 14 amino acids. The CDR3 loop is CASSESGTAETQYF. CDR3 bases: TGTGCCAGCAGTGAGTCCGGGACGGCGGAGACCCAGTACTTC.

The chain has TRBV20-1 and TRBJ2-5, with TRBD1 matching over 8 bases. The CDR3 covers 16 residues. CDR1 is DFQATT and CDR2 is SNEGSKA in the germline V gene (reference sequence). The J segment lost 3 bases and the V segment lost 4 bases, leaving 13 bases of the junction unmatched. In nucleotides, the CDR3 is TGCAGTGCTACGACCGAGCAGGGGGCCTGGAAAGAGACCCAGTACTTC. This sequence encodes CSATTEQGAWKETQYF.

The chain employs TRBV7-2 and TRBJ2-2; D not resolved. Trimming left V 5 bases short and J 4 bases short, with 11 bases between. The CDR3 spans 14 residues. Germline V gives CDR1 SGHTA, CDR2 FQGNSA. The CDR3 region is CASSVSTTTGELFF. The CDR3 DNA follows: TGTGCCAGCAGCGTGAGCACAACCACCGGGGAGCTGTTTTTT.

J is TRBJ2-3 and V is TRBV20-1; 11 bases map to TRBD2. Germline V gives CDR1 DFQATT, CDR2 SNEGSKA (reference sequence). There are 17 residues in the CDR3. With V trimmed by 6 bases and J by 11 bases, 22 bases remained unmatched. CDR3 protein: CSAPTSGAKDPIGEQYF. Here the CDR3 DNA reads TGCAGTGCCCCGACTAGCGGGGCAAAAGATCCAATTGGAGAGCAGTATTTT.

This clonotype was observed at least ten times. The chain employs TRBV29-1 and TRBJ2-7, with 10 bases that match TRBD2. The CDR3 contains 14 residues. J lost 6 bases, V lost 6 bases, and 11 bases had no gene match. Germline lookup yields CDR1 SQVTM and CDR2 ANQGSEA. The CDR3 DNA is TGCAGCGTACACCCCGGGACTAGCGTCTCCGAGCAGTACTTC. This translates into CSVHPGTSVSEQYF.

V is TRBV6-5 and J is TRBJ2-5; 8 bases agree with TRBD1. TRBJ2-1 matches the DNA end more closely, so the J call is doubtful. Germline V gene data show CDR1 as MNHEY and CDR2 as SVGAGI. The CDR3 covers 14 residues. This chain's CDR3 is CASSTSGGQETQFF. The CDR3 DNA sequence: TGTGCCAGCAGCACTTCAGGGGGCCAAGAGACCCAGTTCTTC.

DNA for the CDR3: TGCAGCGTTGATTTTGGCGGGGCAAGCACAGATACGCAGTATTTT. This encodes CSVDFGGASTDTQYF. V is TRBV29-1 and J is TRBJ2-3, with D maybe TRBD2 (6 bases). Looked up from germline, CDR1 is SQVTM and CDR2 is ANQGSEA. The CDR3 runs to 15 residues. Between the trimmed V and J ends, which lost 3 bases and 0 bases, there was a span of 13 bases.

The rearrangement joins TRBV28 to TRBJ2-1; D perhaps matches TRBD2 (5 bases). This CDR3 has 14 amino acids. Deletions cut 6 bases from V and 10 bases from J, with 19 bases between. Germline CDR1 MDHEN, CDR2 SYDVKM. The CDR3: CASSRGPPLAEQFF. The CDR3 DNA is TGTGCCAGCAGCCGGGGTCCCCCCTTGGCGGAGCAGTTCTTC.

This clonotype came up once. V and J are TRBV12-3 or TRBV12-4 and TRBJ2-1; possible D gene TRBD2, 5 bases. The V and J ends lost 5 bases and 15 bases respectively, with 32 bases between them. The CDR3 runs 17 residues. Here the CDR3 reads CASSLRRSVGSFRAPFF. The CDR3 region has the DNA TGTGCCAGCAGTCTAAGGCGTAGCGTAGGGTCTTTTCGGGCTCCGTTCTTC.